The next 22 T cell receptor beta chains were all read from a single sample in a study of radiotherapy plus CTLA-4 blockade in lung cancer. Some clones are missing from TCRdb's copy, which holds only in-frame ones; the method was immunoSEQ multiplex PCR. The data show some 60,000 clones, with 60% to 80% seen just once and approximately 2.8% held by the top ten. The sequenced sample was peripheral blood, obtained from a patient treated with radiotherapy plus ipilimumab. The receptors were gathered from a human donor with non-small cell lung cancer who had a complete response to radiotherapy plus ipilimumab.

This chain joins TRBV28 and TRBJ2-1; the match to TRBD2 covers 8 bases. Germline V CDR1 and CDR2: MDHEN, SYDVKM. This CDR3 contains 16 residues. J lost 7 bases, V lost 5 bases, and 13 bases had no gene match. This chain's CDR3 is CASSEPLSGSRNEQFF. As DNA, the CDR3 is TGTGCCAGCAGTGAGCCCCTCAGCGGGAGTCGAAATGAGCAGTTCTTC. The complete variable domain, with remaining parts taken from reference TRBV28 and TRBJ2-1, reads DVKVTQSSRYLVKRTGEKVFLECVQDMDHENMFWYRQDPGLGLRLIYFSYDVKMKEKGDIPEGYSVSREKKERFSLILESASTNQTSMYLCASSEPLSGSRNEQFFGPGTRLTVL.

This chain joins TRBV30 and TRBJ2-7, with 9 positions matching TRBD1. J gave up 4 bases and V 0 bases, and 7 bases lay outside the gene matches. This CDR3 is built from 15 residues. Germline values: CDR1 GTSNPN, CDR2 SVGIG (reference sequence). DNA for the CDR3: TGTGCCTGGAGTGTAGGGACAGGGATCGGGTACGAGCAGTACTTC. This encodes CAWSVGTGIGYEQYF.

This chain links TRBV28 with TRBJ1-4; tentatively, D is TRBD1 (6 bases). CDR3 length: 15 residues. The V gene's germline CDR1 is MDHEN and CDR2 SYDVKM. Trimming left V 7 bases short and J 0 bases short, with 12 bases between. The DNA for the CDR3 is TGTGCCAGCATCGGGGGGCCAGCAACTAATGAAAAACTGTTTTTT. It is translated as CASIGGPATNEKLFF.

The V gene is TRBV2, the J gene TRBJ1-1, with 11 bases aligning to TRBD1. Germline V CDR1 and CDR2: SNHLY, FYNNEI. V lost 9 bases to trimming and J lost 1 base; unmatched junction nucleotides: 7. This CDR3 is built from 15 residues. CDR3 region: CASRDRGFGNTEAFF. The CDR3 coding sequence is TGTGCCAGTAGGGACAGGGGGTTTGGGAACACTGAAGCTTTCTTT.

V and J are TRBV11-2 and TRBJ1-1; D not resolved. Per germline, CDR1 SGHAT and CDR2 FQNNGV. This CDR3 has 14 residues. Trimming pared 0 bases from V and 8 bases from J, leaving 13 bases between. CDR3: CASSLEGSNLEAFF. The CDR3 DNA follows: TGTGCCAGCAGCTTAGAGGGTAGCAACTTGGAAGCTTTCTTT.

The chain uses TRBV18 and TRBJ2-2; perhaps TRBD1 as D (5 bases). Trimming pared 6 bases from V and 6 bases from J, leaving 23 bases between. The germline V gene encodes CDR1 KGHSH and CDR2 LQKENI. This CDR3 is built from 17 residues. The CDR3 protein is CASSQNVGQDNAGELFF. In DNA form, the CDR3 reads TGTGCCAGCTCTCAGAACGTTGGTCAGGACAATGCCGGGGAGCTGTTTTTT.

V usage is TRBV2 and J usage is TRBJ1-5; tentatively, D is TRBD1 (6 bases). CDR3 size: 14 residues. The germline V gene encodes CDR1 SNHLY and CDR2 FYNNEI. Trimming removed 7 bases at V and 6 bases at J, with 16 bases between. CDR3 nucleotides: TGTGCCAGCACACCGGACAGTGTAGCTCAGCCCCAGCATTTT. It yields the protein CASTPDSVAQPQHF.

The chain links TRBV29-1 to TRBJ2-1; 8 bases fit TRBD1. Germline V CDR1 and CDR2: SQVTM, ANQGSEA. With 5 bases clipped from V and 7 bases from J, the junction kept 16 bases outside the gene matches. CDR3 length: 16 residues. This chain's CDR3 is CSVRGQAGRTGNEQFF. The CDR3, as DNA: TGCAGCGTTCGGGGACAGGCTGGACGAACGGGGAATGAGCAGTTCTTC.

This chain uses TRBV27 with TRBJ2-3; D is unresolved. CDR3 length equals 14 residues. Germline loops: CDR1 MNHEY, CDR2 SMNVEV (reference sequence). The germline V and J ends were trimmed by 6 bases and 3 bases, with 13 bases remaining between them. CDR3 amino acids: CASSWAGRTDTQYF. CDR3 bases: TGTGCCAGCAGCTGGGCAGGTCGAACAGATACGCAGTATTTT.

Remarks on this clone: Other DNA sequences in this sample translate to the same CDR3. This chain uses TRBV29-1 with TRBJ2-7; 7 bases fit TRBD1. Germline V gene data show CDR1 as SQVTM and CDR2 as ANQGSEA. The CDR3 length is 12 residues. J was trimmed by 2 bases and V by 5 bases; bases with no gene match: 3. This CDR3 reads CSVRQGAYEQYF. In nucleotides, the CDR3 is TGCAGCGTTCGACAGGGCGCCTACGAGCAGTACTTC.

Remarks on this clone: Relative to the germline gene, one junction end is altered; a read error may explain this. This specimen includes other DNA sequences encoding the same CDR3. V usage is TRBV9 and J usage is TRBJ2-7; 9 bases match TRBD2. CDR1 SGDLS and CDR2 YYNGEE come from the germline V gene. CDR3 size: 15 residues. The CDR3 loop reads CASSVDASGIYEQYF. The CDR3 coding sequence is TGCGCCAGCAGCGTAGATGCTAGCGGGATTTACGAGCAGTACTTC.

CDR3 DNA: TGTGCCAGCAGCTCAGACAGGGGTTCCTACAATGAGCAGTTCTTC. This translates into CASSSDRGSYNEQFF. V gene TRBV9 combines with J gene TRBJ2-1; 8 bases fit TRBD1. There are 15 residues in the CDR3. The ends lost 4 bases at V and 1 base at J; junction bases unmatched: 4. Germline assignment: CDR1 SGDLS and CDR2 YYNGEE.

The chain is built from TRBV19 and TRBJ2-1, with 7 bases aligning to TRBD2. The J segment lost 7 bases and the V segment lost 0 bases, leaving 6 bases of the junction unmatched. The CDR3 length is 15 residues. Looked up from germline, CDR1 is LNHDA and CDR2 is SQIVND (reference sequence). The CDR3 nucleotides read TGTGCCAGTAGTATAGACCGCGGGAGTTATAATGAGCAGTTCTTC. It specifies CASSIDRGSYNEQFF.

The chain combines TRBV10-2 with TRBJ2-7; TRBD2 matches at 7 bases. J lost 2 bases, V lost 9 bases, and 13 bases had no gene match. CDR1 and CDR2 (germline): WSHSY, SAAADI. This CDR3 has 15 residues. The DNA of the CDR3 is TGCGCCAGTGGGGGGGGTTCCTACCCTCCCTACGAGCAGTACTTC. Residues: CASGGGSYPPYEQYF.

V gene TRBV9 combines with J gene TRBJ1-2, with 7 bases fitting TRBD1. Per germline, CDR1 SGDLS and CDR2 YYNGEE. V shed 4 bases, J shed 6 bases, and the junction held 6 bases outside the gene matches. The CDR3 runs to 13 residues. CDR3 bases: TGTGCCAGCAGCCCTCGACAGGGCGATGGCTACACCTTC. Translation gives CASSPRQGDGYTF.

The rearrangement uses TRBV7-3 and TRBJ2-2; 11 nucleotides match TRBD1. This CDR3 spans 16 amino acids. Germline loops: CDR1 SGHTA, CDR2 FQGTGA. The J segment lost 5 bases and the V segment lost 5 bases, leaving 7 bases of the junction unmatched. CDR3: CASSAGTGGRTGELFF. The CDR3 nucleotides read TGTGCCAGCAGCGCCGGGACAGGGGGACGGACCGGGGAGCTGTTTTTT.

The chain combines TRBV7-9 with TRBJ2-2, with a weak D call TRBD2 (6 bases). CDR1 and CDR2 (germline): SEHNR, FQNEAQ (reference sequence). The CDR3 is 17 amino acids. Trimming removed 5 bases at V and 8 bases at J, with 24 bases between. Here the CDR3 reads CASSPPYGLTFNGELFF. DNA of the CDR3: TGTGCCAGCAGCCCCCCATATGGACTAACCTTCAATGGGGAGCTGTTTTTT. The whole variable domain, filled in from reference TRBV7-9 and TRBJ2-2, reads DTGVSQNPRHKITKRGQNVTFRCDPISEHNRLYWYRQTLGQGPEFLTYFQNEAQLEKSRLLSDRFSAERPKGSFSTLEIQRTEQGDSAMYLCASSPPYGLTFNGELFFGEGSRLTVL.

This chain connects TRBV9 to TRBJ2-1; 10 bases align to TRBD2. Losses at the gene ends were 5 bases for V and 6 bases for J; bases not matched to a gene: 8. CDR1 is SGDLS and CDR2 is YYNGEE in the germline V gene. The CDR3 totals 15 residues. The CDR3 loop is CASSARAGGANEQFF. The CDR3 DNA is TGTGCCAGCAGTGCTAGAGCGGGAGGGGCCAATGAGCAGTTCTTC.

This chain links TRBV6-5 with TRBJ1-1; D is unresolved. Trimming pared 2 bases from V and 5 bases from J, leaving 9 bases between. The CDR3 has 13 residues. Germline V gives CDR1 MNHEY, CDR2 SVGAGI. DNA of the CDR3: TGTGCCAGCAGTTACCAATCAGTTACTGAAGCTTTCTTT. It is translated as CASSYQSVTEAFF.

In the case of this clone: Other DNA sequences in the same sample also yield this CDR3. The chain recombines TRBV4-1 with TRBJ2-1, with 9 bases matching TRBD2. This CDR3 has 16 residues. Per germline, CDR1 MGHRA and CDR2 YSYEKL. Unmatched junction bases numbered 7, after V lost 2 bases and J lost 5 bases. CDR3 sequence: CASSQQPGLADNEQFF. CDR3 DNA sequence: TGCGCCAGCAGCCAACAACCGGGACTAGCAGACAATGAGCAGTTCTTC.

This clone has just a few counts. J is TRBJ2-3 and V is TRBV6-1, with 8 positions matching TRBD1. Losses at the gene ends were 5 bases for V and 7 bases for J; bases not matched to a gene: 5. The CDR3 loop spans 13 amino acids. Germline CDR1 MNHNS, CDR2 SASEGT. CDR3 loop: CASSIDRGYTQYF. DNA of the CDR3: TGTGCCAGCAGTATCGACAGGGGATATACGCAGTATTTT.

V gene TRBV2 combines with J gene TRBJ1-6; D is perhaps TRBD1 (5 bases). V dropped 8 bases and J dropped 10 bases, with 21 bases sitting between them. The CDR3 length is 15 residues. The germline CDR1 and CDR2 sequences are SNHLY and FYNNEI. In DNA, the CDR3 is TGTGCCAGCGGGCCGGGCGGGGGGGTACCATCACCCCTCCACTTT. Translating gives CASGPGGGVPSPLHF.